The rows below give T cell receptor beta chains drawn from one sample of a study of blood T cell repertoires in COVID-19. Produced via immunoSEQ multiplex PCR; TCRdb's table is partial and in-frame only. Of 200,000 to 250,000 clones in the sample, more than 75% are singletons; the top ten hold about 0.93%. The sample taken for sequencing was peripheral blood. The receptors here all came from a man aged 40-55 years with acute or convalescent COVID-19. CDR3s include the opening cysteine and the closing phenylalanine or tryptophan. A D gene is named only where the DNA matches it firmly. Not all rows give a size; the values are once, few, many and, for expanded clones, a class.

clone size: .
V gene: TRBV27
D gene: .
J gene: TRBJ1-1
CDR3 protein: CASSLSGGWGTEAFF
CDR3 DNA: TGTGCCAGCAGTTTAAGCGGAGGGTGGGGTACTGAAGCTTTCTTT

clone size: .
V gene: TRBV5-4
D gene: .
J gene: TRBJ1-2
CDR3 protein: CASSGQNWGYTF
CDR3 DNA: TGTGCCAGCAGCGGACAAAATTGGGGCTACACCTTC

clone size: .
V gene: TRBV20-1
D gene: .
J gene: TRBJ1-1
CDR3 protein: CIIKGGGEAFF
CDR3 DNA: TGCATCATTAAGGGCGGGGGTGAAGCTTTCTTT

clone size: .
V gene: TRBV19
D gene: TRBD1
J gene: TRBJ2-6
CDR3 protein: CATATGTGFSGANVLTF
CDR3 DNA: TGTGCCACCGCAACCGGGACAGGGTTTTCGGGGGCCAACGTCCTGACTTTC

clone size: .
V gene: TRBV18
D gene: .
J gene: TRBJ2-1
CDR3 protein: CASSPPGSDEQFF
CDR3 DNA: TGTGCCAGCTCACCACCGGGGAGTGATGAGCAGTTCTTC

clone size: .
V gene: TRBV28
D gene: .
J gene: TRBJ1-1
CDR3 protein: CASTPVGASGTEAFF
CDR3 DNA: TGTGCCAGCACCCCCGTGGGGGCTAGCGGGACTGAAGCTTTCTTT

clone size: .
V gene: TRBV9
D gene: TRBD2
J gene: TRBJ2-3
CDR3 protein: CASSGLAGGSTDTQYF
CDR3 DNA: TGTGCCAGCAGCGGTCTAGCGGGGGGGAGCACAGATACGCAGTATTTT

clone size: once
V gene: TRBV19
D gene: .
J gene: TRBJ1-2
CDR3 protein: CASNLWSDKYGYTF
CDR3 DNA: TGTGCCAGTAACCTATGGTCAGACAAATATGGCTACACCTTC

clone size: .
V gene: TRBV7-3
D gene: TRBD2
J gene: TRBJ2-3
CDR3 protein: CASSLSGVSTDTQYF
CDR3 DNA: TGTGCCAGCAGCCTTAGCGGGGTTAGCACAGATACGCAGTATTTT

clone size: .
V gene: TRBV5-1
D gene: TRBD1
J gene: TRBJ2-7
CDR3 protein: CASSILAPGQGHEQYF
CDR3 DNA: TGCGCCAGCAGCATCCTCGCCCCGGGACAGGGCCACGAGCAGTACTTC

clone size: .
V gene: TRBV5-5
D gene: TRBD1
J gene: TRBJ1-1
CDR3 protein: CASSFRAGGNTEAFF
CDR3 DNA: TGTGCCAGCAGCTTTCGGGCAGGGGGAAACACTGAAGCTTTCTTT

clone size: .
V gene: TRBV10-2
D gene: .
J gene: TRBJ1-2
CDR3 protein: CASSESAVFLSGYTF
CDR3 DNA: TGCGCCAGCAGTGAGTCGGCGGTGTTTCTGTCTGGCTACACCTTC

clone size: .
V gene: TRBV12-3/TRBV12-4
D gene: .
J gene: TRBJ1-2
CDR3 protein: CASSLSSYTF
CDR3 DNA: TGTGCCAGCAGTTTATCTTCCTACACCTTC

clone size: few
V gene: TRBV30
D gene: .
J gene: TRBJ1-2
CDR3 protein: CAWSVRTDGYTF
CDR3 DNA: TGTGCCTGGAGTGTTCGGACAGATGGCTACACCTTC

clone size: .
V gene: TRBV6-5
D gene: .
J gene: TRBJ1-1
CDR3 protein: CASRGRTGHRTEAFF
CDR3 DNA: TGTGCCAGCAGGGGTCGAACAGGGCATCGGACTGAAGCTTTCTTT

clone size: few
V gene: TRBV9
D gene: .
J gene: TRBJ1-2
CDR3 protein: CASSVGGNNYGYTF
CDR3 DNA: TGTGCCAGCAGCGTTGGCGGTAATAACTATGGCTACACCTTC

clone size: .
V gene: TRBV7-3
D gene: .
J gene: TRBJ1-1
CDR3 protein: CASSLVRYTEAFF
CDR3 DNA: TGTGCCAGCAGCTTAGTGCGGTACACTGAAGCTTTCTTT

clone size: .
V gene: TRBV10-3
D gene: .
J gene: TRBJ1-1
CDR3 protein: CAISEGRQVGLNTEAFF
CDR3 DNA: TGTGCCATCAGTGAGGGGAGGCAGGTGGGACTGAACACTGAAGCTTTCTTT

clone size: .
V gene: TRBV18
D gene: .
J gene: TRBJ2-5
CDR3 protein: CASSPLNQETQYF
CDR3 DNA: TGTGCCAGCTCACCCTTAAATCAAGAGACCCAGTACTTC

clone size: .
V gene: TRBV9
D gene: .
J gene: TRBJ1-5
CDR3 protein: CASSVGHSNQPQHF
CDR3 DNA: TGTGCCAGCAGCGTAGGGCATAGCAATCAGCCCCAGCATTTT

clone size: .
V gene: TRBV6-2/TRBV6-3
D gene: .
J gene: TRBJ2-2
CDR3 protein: CASSYDSQDGELFF
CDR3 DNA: TGTGCCAGCAGTTACGACAGTCAGGACGGGGAGCTGTTTTTT

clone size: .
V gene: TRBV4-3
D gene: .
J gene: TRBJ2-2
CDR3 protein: CASSQVNAGSGTGELFF
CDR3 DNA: TGCGCCAGCAGCCAAGTGAACGCCGGGTCCGGCACCGGGGAGCTGTTTTTT

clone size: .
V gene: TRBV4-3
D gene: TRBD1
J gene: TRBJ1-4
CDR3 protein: CASSQGTDRVGEKLFF
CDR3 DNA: TGCGCCAGCAGCCAAGGGACAGACAGGGTTGGGGAAAAACTGTTTTTT

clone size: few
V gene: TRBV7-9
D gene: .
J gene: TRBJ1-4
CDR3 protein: CASSLSGTDEKLFF
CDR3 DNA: TGTGCCAGCAGCTTAAGCGGGACGGATGAAAAACTGTTTTTT

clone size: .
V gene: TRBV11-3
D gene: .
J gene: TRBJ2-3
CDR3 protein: CASSSGLGLETDTQYF
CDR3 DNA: TGTGCCAGCAGCTCTGGCTTGGGACTGGAAACAGATACGCAGTATTTT

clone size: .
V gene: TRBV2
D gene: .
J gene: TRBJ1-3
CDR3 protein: CASSEEGTGNTIYF
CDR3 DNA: TGTGCCAGCAGTGAGGAGGGTACTGGAAACACCATATATTTT

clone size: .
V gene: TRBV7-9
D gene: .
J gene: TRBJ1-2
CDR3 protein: CASSLERQGSYGYTF
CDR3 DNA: TGTGCCAGCAGCTTAGAACGGCAGGGGAGCTATGGCTACACCTTC

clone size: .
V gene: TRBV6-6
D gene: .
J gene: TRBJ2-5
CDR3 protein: CASSFGAAQETQYF
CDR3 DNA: TGTGCCAGCTCGTTTGGAGCGGCCCAAGAGACCCAGTACTTC

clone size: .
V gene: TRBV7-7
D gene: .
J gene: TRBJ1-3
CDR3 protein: CASSRDGGDTIYF
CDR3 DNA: TGTGCCAGCAGCAGGGACGGGGGGGACACCATATATTTT

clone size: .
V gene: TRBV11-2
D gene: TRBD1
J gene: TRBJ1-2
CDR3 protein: CASSSYGGQIYGYTF
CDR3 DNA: TGTGCCAGCAGCTCCTACGGGGGACAGATCTATGGCTACACCTTC

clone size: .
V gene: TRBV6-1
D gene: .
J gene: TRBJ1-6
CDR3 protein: CASSERSPLHF
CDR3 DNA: TGTGCCAGCAGTGAACGGTCACCCCTCCACTTT

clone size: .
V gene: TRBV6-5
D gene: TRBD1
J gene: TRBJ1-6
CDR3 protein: CASSYAGTGANSPLHF
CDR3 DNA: TGTGCCAGCAGTTACGCCGGGACAGGGGCCAATTCACCCCTCCACTTT

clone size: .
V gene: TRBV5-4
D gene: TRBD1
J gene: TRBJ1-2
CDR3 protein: CASSYGTDYGYTF
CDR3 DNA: TGTGCCAGCAGCTACGGGACAGACTATGGCTACACCTTC

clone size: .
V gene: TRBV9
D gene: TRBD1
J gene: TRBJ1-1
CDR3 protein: CASSAQGKSTEAFF
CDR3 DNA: TGTGCCAGCAGCGCACAGGGGAAAAGCACTGAAGCTTTCTTT

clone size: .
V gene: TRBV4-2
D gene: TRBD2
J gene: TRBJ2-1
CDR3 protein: CASSQGDLAGGHGNEQFF
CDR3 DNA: TGTGCCAGCAGCCAAGGAGACTTAGCGGGGGGCCACGGCAATGAGCAGTTCTTC

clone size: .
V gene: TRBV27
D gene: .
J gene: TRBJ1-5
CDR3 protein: CASSITGPKQPQHF
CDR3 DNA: TGTGCCAGCAGCATAACAGGTCCCAAACAGCCCCAGCATTTT

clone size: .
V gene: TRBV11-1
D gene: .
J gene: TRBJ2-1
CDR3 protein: CASSLRGRNEQFF
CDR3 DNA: TGTGCCAGCAGCTTACGGGGAAGGAATGAGCAGTTCTTC

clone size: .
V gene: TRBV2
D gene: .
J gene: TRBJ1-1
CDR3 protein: CASSGVTGTEAFF
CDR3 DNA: TGTGCCAGCAGTGGGGTCACAGGCACTGAAGCTTTCTTT

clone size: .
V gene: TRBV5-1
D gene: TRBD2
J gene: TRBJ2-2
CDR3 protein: CASSLIGGDTGELFF
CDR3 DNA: TGCGCCAGCAGCTTGATCGGGGGGGACACCGGGGAGCTGTTTTTT

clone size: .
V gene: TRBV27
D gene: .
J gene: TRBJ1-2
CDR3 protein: CASSLSGGGLGYTF
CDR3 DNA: TGTGCCAGCAGTTTATCGGGGGGGGGTTTAGGCTACACCTTC

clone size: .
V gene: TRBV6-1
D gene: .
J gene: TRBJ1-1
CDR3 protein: CASSDGVRRGAFF
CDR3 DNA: TGTGCCAGCAGTGACGGGGTGAGGCGGGGAGCTTTCTTT

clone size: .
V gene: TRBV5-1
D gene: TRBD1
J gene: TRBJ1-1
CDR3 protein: CASSLGVGQEAFF
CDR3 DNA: TGCGCCAGCAGCCTAGGGGTAGGACAGGAGGCTTTCTTT

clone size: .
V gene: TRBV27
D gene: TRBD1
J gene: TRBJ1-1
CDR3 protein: CASNVGQGEPFF
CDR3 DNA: TGTGCCAGCAACGTAGGACAGGGTGAACCTTTCTTT

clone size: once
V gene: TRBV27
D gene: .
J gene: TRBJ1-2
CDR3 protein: CASSLEAGAYYGYTF
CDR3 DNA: TGTGCCAGCAGTTTAGAGGCGGGGGCATACTATGGCTACACCTTC

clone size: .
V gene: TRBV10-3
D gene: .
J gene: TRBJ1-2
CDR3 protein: CAISGTSGGYTF
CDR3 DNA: TGTGCCATCAGTGGAACTTCGGGTGGCTACACCTTC

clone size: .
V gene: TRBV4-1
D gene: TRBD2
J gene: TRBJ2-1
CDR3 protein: CASSQKTSGAYNEQFF
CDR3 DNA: TGCGCCAGCAGCCAGAAGACTAGCGGGGCATACAATGAGCAGTTCTTC

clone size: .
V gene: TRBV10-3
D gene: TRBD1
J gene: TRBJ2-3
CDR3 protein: CAIKPGQGFSDTQYF
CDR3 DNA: TGTGCCATTAAACCGGGACAGGGGTTTTCAGATACGCAGTATTTT

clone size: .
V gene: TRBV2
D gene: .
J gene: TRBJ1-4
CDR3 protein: CASIRVKDEKLFF
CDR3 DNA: TGTGCCAGCATCCGGGTGAAGGATGAAAAACTGTTTTTT

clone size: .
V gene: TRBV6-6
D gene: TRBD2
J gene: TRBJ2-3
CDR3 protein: CASSYVLGGADTQYF
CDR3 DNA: TGTGCCAGCAGTTACGTACTCGGGGGGGCAGATACGCAGTATTTT

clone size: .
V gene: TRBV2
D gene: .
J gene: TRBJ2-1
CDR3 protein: CASSEYADNEQFF
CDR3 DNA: TGTGCCAGCAGTGAATATGCAGACAATGAGCAGTTCTTC

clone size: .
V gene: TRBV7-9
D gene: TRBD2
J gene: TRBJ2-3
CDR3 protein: CASSPGLAGAQTQYF
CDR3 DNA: TGTGCCAGCAGCCCGGGACTAGCGGGGGCTCAGACGCAGTATTTT

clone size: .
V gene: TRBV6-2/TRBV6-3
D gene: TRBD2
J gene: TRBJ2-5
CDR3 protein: CASSYSSGGAQETQYF
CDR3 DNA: TGTGCCAGCAGTTACTCTAGCGGGGGGGCCCAAGAGACCCAGTACTTC

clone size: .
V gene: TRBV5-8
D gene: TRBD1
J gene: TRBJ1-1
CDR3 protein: CASSFTGGEAFF
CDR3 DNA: TGTGCCAGCAGCTTTACAGGGGGAGAAGCTTTCTTT

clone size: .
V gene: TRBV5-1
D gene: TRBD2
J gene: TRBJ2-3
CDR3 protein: CASSRRPTSESTDTQYF
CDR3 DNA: TGCGCCAGCAGCCGCCGACCGACTAGCGAGTCCACAGATACGCAGTATTTT

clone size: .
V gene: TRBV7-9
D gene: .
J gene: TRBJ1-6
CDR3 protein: CASSLGGNLGSPLHF
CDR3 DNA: TGTGCCAGCAGCTTAGGAGGCAATTTAGGTTCACCCCTCCACTTT

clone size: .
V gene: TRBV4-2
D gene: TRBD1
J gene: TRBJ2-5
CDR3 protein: CASSRTGVPQETQYF
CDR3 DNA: TGTGCCAGCAGCCGGACAGGGGTACCTCAAGAGACCCAGTACTTC

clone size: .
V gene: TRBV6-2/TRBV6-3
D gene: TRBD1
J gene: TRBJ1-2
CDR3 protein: CASSPRQGALAGYTF
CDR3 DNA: TGTGCCAGCAGTCCACGACAGGGGGCGCTTGCTGGCTACACCTTC

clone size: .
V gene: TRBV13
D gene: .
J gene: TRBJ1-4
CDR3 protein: CASSLGGGIGEKLFF
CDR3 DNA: TGTGCCAGCAGCTTAGGCGGGGGAATAGGAGAAAAACTGTTTTTT

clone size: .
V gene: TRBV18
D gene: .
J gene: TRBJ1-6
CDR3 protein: CASSPRSNPSSYNSPLHF
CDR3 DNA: TGTGCCAGCTCACCTCGGTCGAATCCTTCCTCCTATAATTCACCCCTCCACTTT

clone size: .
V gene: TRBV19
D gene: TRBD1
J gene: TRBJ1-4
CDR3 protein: CATGRDRANEKLFF
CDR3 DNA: TGTGCCACCGGCCGGGACAGGGCTAATGAAAAACTGTTTTTT